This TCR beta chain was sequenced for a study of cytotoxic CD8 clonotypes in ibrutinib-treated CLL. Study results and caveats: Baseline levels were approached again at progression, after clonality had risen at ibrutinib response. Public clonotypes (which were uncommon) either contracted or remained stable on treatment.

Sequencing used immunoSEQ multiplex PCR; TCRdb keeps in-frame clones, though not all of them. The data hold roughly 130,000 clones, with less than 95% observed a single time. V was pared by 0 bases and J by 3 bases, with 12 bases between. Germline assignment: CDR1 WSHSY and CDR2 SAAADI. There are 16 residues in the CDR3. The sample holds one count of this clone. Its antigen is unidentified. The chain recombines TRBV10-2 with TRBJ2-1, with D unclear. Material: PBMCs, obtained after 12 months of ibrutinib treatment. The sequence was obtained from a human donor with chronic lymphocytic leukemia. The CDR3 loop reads CASSESARNFYNEQFF. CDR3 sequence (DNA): TGCGCCAGCAGTGAGTCGGCGCGGAACTTCTACAATGAGCAGTTCTTC.